A selection of T cell receptor beta chains follows, all from one sample in a study of blood T cell repertoires in COVID-19. Assay: immunoSEQ multiplex PCR; the TCRdb copy retains only in-frame clones and omits some. The data contain 150,000 to 200,000 clones, 80% to 85% of them seen just once; the ten biggest clones take up roughly 15%. The sample taken for sequencing was peripheral blood. Receptor source: a woman aged 65 to 85 with COVID-19, enrolled during active disease. Each CDR3 is given with its conserved first and last residue. The D gene is left open where the match is weak. Expanded clones get a size class; other rows say once, few or many, or leave the size out.

TRBD1,TRBJ2-2,TRBV11-2,.,TGTGCCAGCAGCTACCTACAGGGGGCGGTCGGGGAGCTGTTTTTT,CASSYLQGAVGELFF
.,TRBJ2-5,TRBV2,once,TGTGCCAGCAGTGAAGTGGCGAGCGGCTCTCGAACCCTACAAGAGACCCAGTACTTC,CASSEVASGSRTLQETQYF
.,TRBJ2-2,TRBV7-2,.,TGTGCCAGCAGCCGCAGCGGGGAGCTGTTTTTT,CASSRSGELFF
TRBD1,TRBJ1-1,TRBV12-3/TRBV12-4,.,TGTGCCAGCAGTTTCGGACAGGGGGCTGAAGCTTTCTTT,CASSFGQGAEAFF
TRBD1,TRBJ1-2,TRBV27,.,TGTGCCAGCAGTTTGGGGGACAGGGGGGTCTATGGCTACACCTTC,CASSLGDRGVYGYTF
.,TRBJ2-2,TRBV12-3/TRBV12-4,few,TGTGCCAGCAGGGAACAGGACACCGGGGAGCTGTTTTTT,CASREQDTGELFF
.,TRBJ2-2,TRBV11-2,once,TGTGCCAGCAGCTTATCGGGGGTAGGAAGCACCGGGGAGCTGTTTTTT,CASSLSGVGSTGELFF
TRBD1,TRBJ2-1,TRBV2,.,TGTGCCAGCAGCCGGGACAGGGGGTCGAATGAGCAGTTCTTC,CASSRDRGSNEQFF
TRBD1,TRBJ2-7,TRBV19,.,TGTGCCAGTAGTATACGACCAGGGGGCATCAACGAGCAGTACTTC,CASSIRPGGINEQYF
.,TRBJ2-7,TRBV28,.,TGTGCCAGTCGGGTTGGCTCCCTAGAGCAGTACTTC,CASRVGSLEQYF
.,TRBJ1-1,TRBV28,.,TGTGCCAGCAGTTTCCAGTCCCCTGAAGCTTTCTTT,CASSFQSPEAFF
.,TRBJ1-4,TRBV9,.,TGTGCCAGCAGCGTAGAGGGGTTGGGCGAAAAACTGTTTTTT,CASSVEGLGEKLFF
.,TRBJ2-2,TRBV24-1,.,TGTGCCACCAGTGACCCGGACAGGAACACCGGGGAGCTGTTTTTT,CATSDPDRNTGELFF
.,TRBJ2-1,TRBV7-9,.,TGTGCCAGCAGCTCCCCGGGCTCCTACAATGAGCAGTTCTTC,CASSSPGSYNEQFF
TRBD1,TRBJ1-5,TRBV5-1,.,TGCGCCAGCAGCTTGGTATCCGGGACAGGGAATCAGCCCCAGCATTTT,CASSLVSGTGNQPQHF
TRBD1,TRBJ2-3,TRBV5-5,.,TGTGCCAGCAGCTACAGGGACAGGATCACAGATACGCAGTATTTT,CASSYRDRITDTQYF
.,TRBJ1-1,TRBV29-1,.,TGCAGCGTTGAAGATCAATCCAGGGGATGGAACACTGAAGCTTTCTTT,CSVEDQSRGWNTEAFF
.,TRBJ2-1,TRBV13,.,TGTGCCAGCAGGCCAGGTGCGGGGATCTACAATGAGCAGTTCTTC,CASRPGAGIYNEQFF
.,TRBJ2-7,TRBV19,.,TGTGCCAGTAGTATCCCCCTCTCCTACGAGCAGTACTTC,CASSIPLSYEQYF
TRBD2,TRBJ2-7,TRBV7-2,many,TGTGCCAGCAGCCCCCTCGGGAGGGCCACGGACGAGCAGTACTTC,CASSPLGRATDEQYF
.,TRBJ1-2,TRBV6-5,.,TGTGCCGGAAGGGGGGGGCCTTCCAACAACCATGGCTACACCTTC,CAGRGGPSNNHGYTF
.,TRBJ1-5,TRBV5-1,.,TGCGCCAGCAGCTTGAATCCAGGGTGGGAACAGCCCCAGCATTTT,CASSLNPGWEQPQHF
.,TRBJ2-3,TRBV24-1,.,TGTGCCACCAGTTATAGTGATACGCAGTATTTT,CATSYSDTQYF
TRBD1,TRBJ1-3,TRBV6-5,.,TGTGCCAGCAGCCAGGGGGCCTCTGGAAACACCATATATTTT,CASSQGASGNTIYF
.,TRBJ2-5,TRBV2,.,TGTGCCAGCAGTAAAACCCAGGGAAGGGGGGAGACCCAGTACTTC,CASSKTQGRGETQYF
.,TRBJ1-5,TRBV5-1,many,TGCGCCAGCAGCTATACCTCAGGGGGCAATCAGCCCCAGCATTTT,CASSYTSGGNQPQHF
.,TRBJ1-1,TRBV7-2,.,TGTGCCAGCATCAAGGACAGCCCCACTGAAGCTTTCTTT,CASIKDSPTEAFF
.,TRBJ2-1,TRBV7-7,.,TGTGCCAGCAGCTTTACACAAGATGAGCAGTTCTTC,CASSFTQDEQFF
.,TRBJ1-6,TRBV28,.,TGTGCCAGCAAGGGAGGGAGGGAACTCCCTTCACCCCTCCACTTT,CASKGGRELPSPLHF
.,TRBJ2-3,TRBV27,.,TGTGCCAGCAGTTTGGCAGGCACAGATACGCAGTATTTT,CASSLAGTDTQYF
.,TRBJ1-2,TRBV5-1,.,TGCGCCAGCAGCTTGGTCGCAGGCCAGTTCTACACCTTC,CASSLVAGQFYTF
.,TRBJ1-2,TRBV5-5,few,TGTGCCAGCAGCTTAACAGTGCTACGTGGCTACACCTTC,CASSLTVLRGYTF
.,TRBJ2-2,TRBV4-1,.,TGCGCCAGCAGCCGGGGAGAAGGGACCGGGGAGCTGTTTTTT,CASSRGEGTGELFF
TRBD2,TRBJ2-3,TRBV19,.,TGTGCCAGTAGCCGTTCCGGGACTAGCCTCACAGATACGCAGTATTTT,CASSRSGTSLTDTQYF
.,TRBJ1-1,TRBV11-2,.,TGTGCCAGCAGCTTTTCAGGGATGAGAACTGAAGCTTTCTTT,CASSFSGMRTEAFF
TRBD1,TRBJ2-3,TRBV19,.,TGTGCCAGTAGTGCAGGGGGTAGGGATCAGGATACGCAGTATTTT,CASSAGGRDQDTQYF
.,TRBJ1-1,TRBV6-6,.,TGTGCCAGCAACTGGACACCAACCTCTGAAGCTTTCTTT,CASNWTPTSEAFF
.,TRBJ2-3,TRBV24-1,.,TGTGCCACCAGTGCGGACTACACAGATACGCAGTATTTT,CATSADYTDTQYF
.,TRBJ1-2,TRBV3-1/TRBV3-2,.,TGTGCCAGCAGCCAAGATCGGGGGGGTTATAACTATGGCTACACCTTC,CASSQDRGGYNYGYTF
.,TRBJ1-4,TRBV3-1/TRBV3-2,.,TGTGCCAGCAGCCAAGGCGGAGGGTCCCGAAAACTGTTTTTT,CASSQGGGSRKLFF
.,TRBJ1-2,TRBV18,few,TGTGCCAGCTCAGGGGACTATGCGGGTGGCTACACCTTC,CASSGDYAGGYTF
.,TRBJ1-1,TRBV6-5,.,TGTGCCAGCTACAGGGACACTGAAGCTTTCTTT,CASYRDTEAFF
.,TRBJ2-1,TRBV12-5,few,TGTGCTAGTGGTTTGGGTCTCGGAGTGAATGAGCAGTTCTTC,CASGLGLGVNEQFF
.,TRBJ1-5,TRBV19,.,TGTGCCACCCGAGGGCAGGGGATAAGCAATCAGCCCCAGCATTTT,CATRGQGISNQPQHF
.,TRBJ2-3,TRBV6-5,.,TGTGCCAGCACCAGGGGCGCGCCAGATACGCAGTATTTT,CASTRGAPDTQYF
.,TRBJ1-1,TRBV10-3,.,TGTGCCATCAGTGCCTCCGGGGGGACTGAAGCTTTCTTT,CAISASGGTEAFF
.,TRBJ1-1,TRBV27,.,TGTGCCAGCAGGAGAGAACAGGGTCGTGCTTTCTTT,CASRREQGRAFF
TRBD2,TRBJ2-1,TRBV11-3,.,TGTGCCAGCAGCTTATGGGGCGGGAGGTCGGAACAGTTCTTC,CASSLWGGRSEQFF
.,TRBJ2-4,TRBV6-5,.,TGTGCCAGCACCGCGTTGGAACAGTTCAAAAACATTCAGTACTTC,CASTALEQFKNIQYF
.,TRBJ1-5,TRBV28,.,TGTGCCAGCAGTTTGTCAGGGAACAATCAGCCCCAGCATTTT,CASSLSGNNQPQHF
.,TRBJ1-5,TRBV6-5,once,TGTGCGGGGGGGCTTCAGCCCCAGCATTTT,CAGGLQPQHF
TRBD1,TRBJ2-5,TRBV7-3,once,TGTGCCAGCAGCTTAGACAGGGGAGAGACCCAGTACTTC,CASSLDRGETQYF
.,TRBJ1-2,TRBV28,.,TGTGCCAGCAGCTCAGGTCTCTATGGCTACACCTTC,CASSSGLYGYTF
TRBD1,TRBJ1-1,TRBV7-3,.,TGTGCCAGCAGCCGCGACAGGGCGAGTACTGAAGCTTTCTTT,CASSRDRASTEAFF
TRBD1,TRBJ1-6,TRBV2,.,TGTGCCAGCAGTCGGCCCCAGGGGGCCAATTCACCCCTCCACTTT,CASSRPQGANSPLHF
.,TRBJ1-5,TRBV9,few,TGTGCCAGCAGCCCAGACACTTTATCGGCCCAGCATTTT,CASSPDTLSAQHF
.,TRBJ1-6,TRBV15,.,TGTGCCATCAGCAGAGATAGGGGAAGGGCAGCGAGCTCCTATAATTCACCCCTCCACTTT,CAISRDRGRAASSYNSPLHF
.,TRBJ2-2,TRBV14,.,TGTGCCAGCAGTCCTCTAGTATCGTACGGGACCGGGGAGCTGTTTTTT,CASSPLVSYGTGELFF
TRBD1,TRBJ2-5,TRBV12-5,.,TGTGCTAGTGGTTCCCCCGGCGACAGGGGGCTGGAGACCCAGTACTTC,CASGSPGDRGLETQYF
.,TRBJ1-6,TRBV30,.,TGTGCCTGGAGTGAGTTTGCGGATCAGCCCCTCCACTTT,CAWSEFADQPLHF